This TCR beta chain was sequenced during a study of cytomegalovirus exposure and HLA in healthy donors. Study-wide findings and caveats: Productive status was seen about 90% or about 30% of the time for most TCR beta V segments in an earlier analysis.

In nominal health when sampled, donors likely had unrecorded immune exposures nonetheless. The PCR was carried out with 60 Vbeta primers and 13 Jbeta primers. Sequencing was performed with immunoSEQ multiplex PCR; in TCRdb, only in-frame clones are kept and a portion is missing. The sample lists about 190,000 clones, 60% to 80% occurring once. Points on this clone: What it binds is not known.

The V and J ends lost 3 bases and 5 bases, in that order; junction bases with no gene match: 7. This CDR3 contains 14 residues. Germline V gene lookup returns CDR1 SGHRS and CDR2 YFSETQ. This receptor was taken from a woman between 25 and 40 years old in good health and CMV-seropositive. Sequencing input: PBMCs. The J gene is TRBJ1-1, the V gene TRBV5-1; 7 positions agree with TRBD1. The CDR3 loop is CASSSTGSKTEAFF. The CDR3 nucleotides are TGCGCCAGCAGCTCGACAGGGTCTAAGACTGAAGCTTTCTTT.